Listed here are 15 T cell receptor beta chains from one sample, sequenced in a study of cytomegalovirus exposure and HLA in healthy donors. Primers: 60 Vbeta forward and 13 Jbeta reverse. This table comes from immunoSEQ multiplex PCR, and its TCRdb copy is limited to in-frame clones, with some not included. Of roughly 150,000 clones in the sample, 60% to 85% were seen once. Material for sequencing was PBMCs. These receptors were collected from a middle-aged woman in good health and CMV-seropositive.

The chain uses TRBV19 and TRBJ1-2; D is unresolved. Trimming removed 2 bases from V and 2 bases from J, with 9 bases in between. The CDR3 extends over 14 amino acids. Germline V gene sequence: CDR1 LNHDA, CDR2 SQIVND (reference sequence). The CDR3 sequence is CASSITLRNYGYTF. The CDR3 DNA reads TGTGCCAGTAGTATAACGCTGAGGAACTATGGCTACACCTTC.

Only a few counts were recorded for this clone. This rearrangement joins TRBV15 to TRBJ2-7, with D possibly TRBD1 on 5 matching bases. CDR1 and CDR2 from the germline V gene are LNHNV and YYDKDF (reference sequence). Trimming shortened V by 2 bases and J by 7 bases, and 18 bases separated the two germline ends. The length of the CDR3 is 15 residues. CDR3 sequence reads: CATSRPGNPSGEQYF. CDR3 nucleotides: TGTGCCACCAGCAGACCAGGGAATCCGTCTGGAGAGCAGTACTTC.

The chain couples TRBV6-6 to TRBJ2-1, with 7 bases lining up with TRBD2. This CDR3 is built from 15 residues. Germline V CDR1 and CDR2: MNHNY, SVGAGI (reference sequence). The V and J ends lost 6 bases and 7 bases, in that order; junction bases with no gene match: 12. The CDR3 spells CASRTTAGVGNEQFF. The CDR3 bases are TGTGCCAGCAGAACCACCGCGGGGGTGGGTAATGAGCAGTTCTTC.

This rearrangement joins TRBV18 to TRBJ2-1; 9 bases match TRBD2. V lost 3 bases and J lost 7; bases outside the gene matches: 4. This CDR3 is built from 14 residues. Per germline, CDR1 KGHSH and CDR2 LQKENI. Here the CDR3 reads CASSPPGLANEQFF. The DNA of the CDR3 is TGTGCCAGCTCACCTCCGGGACTAGCAAATGAGCAGTTCTTC. The variable domain in full, with the rest retrieved from reference TRBV18 and TRBJ2-1, is NAGVMQNPRHLVRRRGQEARLRCSPMKGHSHVYWYRQLPEEGLKFMVYLQKENIIDESGMPKERFSAEFPKEGPSILRIQQVVRGDSAAYFCASSPPGLANEQFFGPGTRLTVL.

Worth noting for this clone: The junction does not match germline at one end; this may be a read error. The V gene is TRBV28, the J gene TRBJ2-6, with 7 nucleotides matching TRBD1. Germline V gene data show CDR1 as MDHEN and CDR2 as SYDVKM. This CDR3 has 15 amino acids. The CDR3 DNA reads as TGTGCCAGCAGTATACAGGGGTCTGGGGCCAACGGCCTGACTTTC. Protein: CASSIQGSGANGLTF.

The rearrangement joins TRBV30 to TRBJ2-3; TRBD1 aligns across 11 bases. The ends lost 5 bases at V and 2 bases at J; junction bases unmatched: 6. Germline lookup yields CDR1 GTSNPN and CDR2 SVGIG (reference sequence). The CDR3 spans 15 residues. The chain's CDR3 is CAWARGQGDTDTQYF. Here the CDR3 DNA reads TGTGCCTGGGCCCGGGGACAGGGGGACACAGATACGCAGTATTTT.

This chain connects TRBV6-6 to TRBJ1-5; D is ambiguous. V lost 6 bases and J 4 bases, leaving 13 bases between the germline ends. From germline, CDR1 is MNHNY and CDR2 SVGAGI (reference sequence). The CDR3 totals 14 residues. As DNA, the CDR3 is TGTGCCAGCAGCCCCGGCGGATCGAATCAGCCCCAGCATTTT. It codes for CASSPGGSNQPQHF.

The V call is TRBV11-1, the J call TRBJ1-3; a weak D match, TRBD1 (6 bases). The CDR3 length is 18 residues. CDR1 is SGHAT and CDR2 is FQDESV in the germline V gene (reference sequence). The V and J ends lost 5 bases and 3 bases respectively, with 23 bases between them. This chain's CDR3 is CASSSRDIRLARGNTIYF. DNA of the CDR3: TGTGCCAGCAGCAGCCGGGACATAAGGTTGGCGCGTGGAAACACCATATATTTT.

V is TRBV20-1 and J is TRBJ1-2, with unresolved D. CDR1 and CDR2 from the germline V gene are DFQATT and SNEGSKA (reference sequence). The CDR3 is 8 amino acids. Trimming removed 6 bases at V and 8 bases at J, with 4 bases between. CDR3: CSAPGYTF. The CDR3 DNA is TGCAGTGCCCCAGGCTACACCTTC.

The chain couples TRBV11-2 to TRBJ1-2; weak D call: TRBD1 (5 bases). The germline CDR1 and CDR2 sequences are SGHAT and FQNNGV. This CDR3 spans 13 amino acids. With 5 bases removed from V and 8 bases from J, the gap between germline ends came to 15 bases. The CDR3 DNA reads TGTGCCAGCAGCCTTGGTAGGGGAACGGGCTACACCTTC. Translated, it gives CASSLGRGTGYTF.

The chain combines TRBV2 with TRBJ2-2, with TRBD2 matching over 10 bases. The germline gives CDR1 SNHLY, CDR2 FYNNEI. This CDR3 is built from 14 residues. The J segment lost 7 bases and the V segment lost 7 bases, leaving 6 bases of the junction unmatched. DNA for the CDR3: TGTGCCAGCACTAGTCTAGCGGGGGTCGGGGAGCTGTTTTTT. Protein product: CASTSLAGVGELFF.

This chain uses TRBV7-2 with TRBJ2-3, with D perhaps TRBD1 (6 bases). Deletions cut 6 bases from V and 4 bases from J, with 17 bases between. Per the germline V gene, CDR1 is SGHTA and CDR2 is FQGNSA. The CDR3 length is 15 residues. Here the CDR3 reads CASSQYRDNADTQYF. CDR3 DNA: TGTGCCAGCAGTCAGTACAGGGATAACGCAGATACGCAGTATTTT.

The V call is TRBV27, the J call TRBJ2-3; tentative D call: TRBD1 (7 bases). CDR1 is MNHEY, CDR2 SMNVEV, per germline (reference sequence). Between the trimmed V and J ends, which lost 3 bases and 2 bases, there was a span of 12 bases. The CDR3 length is 15 residues. The CDR3 spells CASSFQGGTTDTQYF. Here the CDR3 DNA reads TGTGCCAGCAGTTTTCAGGGGGGCACCACAGATACGCAGTATTTT.

This clone occurred a few times. V and J are TRBV7-2 and TRBJ1-1; 10 positions match TRBD1. The CDR3 sequence is 14 residues long. Trimming removed 2 bases from V and 11 bases from J; junction bases left unmatched: 8. Per germline, CDR1 SGHTA and CDR2 FQGNSA. CDR3 bases: TGTGCCAGCAGCTTACCGGGACAGGGGATATCGGCTTTCTTT. It encodes CASSLPGQGISAFF.

The chain joins TRBV27 to TRBJ1-1, with 8 bases lining up with TRBD1. Germline CDR1 is MNHEY and CDR2 is SMNVEV (reference sequence). This CDR3 contains 12 residues. V lost 10 bases to trimming and J lost 6 bases; unmatched junction nucleotides: 7. DNA of the CDR3: TGTGCCACCCGGACAGGGCTGTCTGAAGCTTTCTTT. Encoded protein: CATRTGLSEAFF.